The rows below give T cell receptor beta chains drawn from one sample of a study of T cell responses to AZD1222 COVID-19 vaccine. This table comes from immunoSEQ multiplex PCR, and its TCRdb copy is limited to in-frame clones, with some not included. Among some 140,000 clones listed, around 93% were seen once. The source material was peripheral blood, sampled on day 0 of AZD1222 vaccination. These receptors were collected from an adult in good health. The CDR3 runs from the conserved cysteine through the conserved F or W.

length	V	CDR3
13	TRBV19	CASSQGPPQPQHF
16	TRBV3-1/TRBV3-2	CASSQESGAEENTIYF
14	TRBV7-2	CASSLDRVKTEAFF
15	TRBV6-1	CASSEAGGSTDTQYF
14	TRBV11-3	CASSLMREQETQYF
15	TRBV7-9	CASSLGPLGGTEAFF
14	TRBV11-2	CASSSDRGYGEQFF
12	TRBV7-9	CASSPFFGEQFF
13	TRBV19	CASSPTSTGELFF
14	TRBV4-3	CASSQEINTDTQYF
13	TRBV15	CATRQLTRDTQYF
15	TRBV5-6	CASSRTEYSNQPQHF
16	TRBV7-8	CASSPGAGVFTGELFF
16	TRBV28	CASRTVGMFYNSPLHF
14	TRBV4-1	CASSQDGSEETQYF
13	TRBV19	CASRAGAYNEQFF
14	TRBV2	CALPGGSGVGGYTF
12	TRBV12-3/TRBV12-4	CASSSGRDEQFF
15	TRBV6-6	CASRSTGKGNQPQHF
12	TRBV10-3	CAISESSYGYTF
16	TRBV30	CAWSFFPWRGTYEQYF
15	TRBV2	CASYRSGGHAYGYTF
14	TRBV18	CASSPPRPAVEQFF
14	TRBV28	CASSSTLSSYEQYF
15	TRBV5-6	CASSLPTPGLQTQYF
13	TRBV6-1	CASSDLSQQPQHF
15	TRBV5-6	CASSLARVGNEKLFF
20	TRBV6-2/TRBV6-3	CASSYSSASGGSLAKNIQYF
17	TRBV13	CASSPGLAGSSFYEQYF
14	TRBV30	CAWSRDRGFYGYTF
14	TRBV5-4	CASSLDKYNSPLHF
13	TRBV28	CASEGGGYSPLHF
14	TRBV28	CASTPRGPYNEQFF
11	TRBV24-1	CATGLNQPQHF
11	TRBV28	CASSWGLEAFF
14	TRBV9	CASSGLSGGTEAFF
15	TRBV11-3	CASSLNGEAYNEQFF
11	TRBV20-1	CSAFTGGGYTF
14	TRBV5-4	CAKKMMGGSNGYTF
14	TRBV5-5	CASSPGLPHYEQYF
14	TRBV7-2	CASSLVSGEDGYTF
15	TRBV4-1	CASSRTGVGNSPLHF